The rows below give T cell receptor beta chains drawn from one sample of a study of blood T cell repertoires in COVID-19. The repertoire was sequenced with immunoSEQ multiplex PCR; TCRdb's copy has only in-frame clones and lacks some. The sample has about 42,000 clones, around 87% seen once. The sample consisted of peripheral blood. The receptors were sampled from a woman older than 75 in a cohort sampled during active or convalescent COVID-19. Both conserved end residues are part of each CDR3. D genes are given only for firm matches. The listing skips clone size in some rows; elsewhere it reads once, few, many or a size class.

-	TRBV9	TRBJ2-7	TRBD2	TGTGCCAGCGGCGGGAGGGGCGGCCCGGGCTACGAGCAGTACTTC	CASGGRGGPGYEQYF
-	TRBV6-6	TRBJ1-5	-	TGTGCCAGCAGCGGGGGGTCACAGGGTAGTCAGCCCCAGCATTTT	CASSGGSQGSQPQHF
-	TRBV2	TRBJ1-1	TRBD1	TGTGCCAGCAGTGAAGTCTTAGGGGGCAACACTGAAGCTTTCTTT	CASSEVLGGNTEAFF
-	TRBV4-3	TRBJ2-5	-	TGCGCCAGCAGCCAAGACTCAAGGACTGTCCAAGAGACCCAGTACTTC	CASSQDSRTVQETQYF
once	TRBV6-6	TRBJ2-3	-	TGTGCCAGTCTCTCTACCCGTACGCAGTATTTT	CASLSTRTQYF
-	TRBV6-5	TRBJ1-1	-	TGTGCCAGCAGTCCGGCCATCTCAACGGGGAAAGCTTTCTTT	CASSPAISTGKAFF
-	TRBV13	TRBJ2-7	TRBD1	TGTGCCAGCAGCCGCACCTTGGACAGGGAAAACGAGCAGTACTTC	CASSRTLDRENEQYF
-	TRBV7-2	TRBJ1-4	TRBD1	TGTGCCAGCAGCCGGACAGGGAGTGCCGGTAATGAAAAACTGTTTTTT	CASSRTGSAGNEKLFF
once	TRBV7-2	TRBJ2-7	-	TGTGCCAGCAGCTCCGGATCGACATTGGGCTCCTACGAGCAGTACTTC	CASSSGSTLGSYEQYF
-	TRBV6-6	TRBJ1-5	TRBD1	TGTGCCAGCAGACCGGGACAGGGGTCAGCCAATCAGCCCCAGCATTTT	CASRPGQGSANQPQHF
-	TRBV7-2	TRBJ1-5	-	TGTGCCAGCAGCTCCTATAATCAGCCCCAGCATTTT	CASSSYNQPQHF
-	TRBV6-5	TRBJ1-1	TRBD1	TGTGCCAGCAGTACAGGGGGCGGGAACACTGAAGCTTTCTTT	CASSTGGGNTEAFF
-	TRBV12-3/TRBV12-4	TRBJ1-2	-	TGTGCCAGCACCCAACAGGGTCATGGCTACACCTTC	CASTQQGHGYTF